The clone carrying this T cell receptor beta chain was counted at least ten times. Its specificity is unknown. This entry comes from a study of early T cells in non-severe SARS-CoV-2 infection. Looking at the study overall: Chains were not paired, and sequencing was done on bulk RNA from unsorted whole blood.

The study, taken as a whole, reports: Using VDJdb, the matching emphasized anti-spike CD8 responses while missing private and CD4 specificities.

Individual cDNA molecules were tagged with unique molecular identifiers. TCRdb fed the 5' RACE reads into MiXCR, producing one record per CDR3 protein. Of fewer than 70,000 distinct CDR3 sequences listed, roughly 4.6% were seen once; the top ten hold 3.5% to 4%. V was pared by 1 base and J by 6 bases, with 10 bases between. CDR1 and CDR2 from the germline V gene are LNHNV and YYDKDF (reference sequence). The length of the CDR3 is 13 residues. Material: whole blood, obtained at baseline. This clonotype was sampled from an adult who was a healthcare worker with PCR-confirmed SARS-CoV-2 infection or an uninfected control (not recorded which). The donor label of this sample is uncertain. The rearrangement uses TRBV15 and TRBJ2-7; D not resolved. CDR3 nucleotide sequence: TGTGCCACCAGCAGAGTGGATTTCGGCGAGCAGTACTTC. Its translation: CATSRVDFGEQYF.